The 30 T cell receptor beta chains presented below share a single source sample, sequenced in a study of T cells in Graves' hyperthyroidism and ophthalmopathy. The CDR3 regions of TCR beta were amplified from RNA transcripts. RT-PCR in the first round (using the HTBI primer set) targeted the TCR CDR3. TCRdb passed the multiplex PCR reads through MiXCR, listing each CDR3 protein once. The table records 500,000 to 650,000 distinct CDR3 sequences, more than 15% of them present only once. Sequencing input: blood. The receptors were sampled from a woman in her late teens or twenties with Graves' ophthalmopathy.

This clonotype turned up a few times. The chain joins TRBV7-9 to TRBJ2-2, with TRBD2 identical over 12 bases. V lost 2 bases to trimming and J lost 6 bases; unmatched junction nucleotides: 7. Germline-derived CDR1 and CDR2 are SEHNR and FQNEAQ (reference sequence). CDR3 length equals 17 residues. CDR3 protein: CASSLRLAGGPSGELFF. CDR3 bases: TGTGCCAGCAGCTTACGGCTAGCGGGAGGGCCCTCCGGGGAGCTGTTTTTT.

The chain employs TRBV9 and TRBJ2-3; D not resolved. This CDR3 is built from 14 residues. Germline CDR1 SGDLS, CDR2 YYNGEE. V gave up 3 bases and J gave up 2 bases, with 10 bases separating them. The CDR3 is CASSDLSFTDTQYF. In DNA form, the CDR3 reads TGTGCCAGCAGCGATCTTAGCTTCACAGATACGCAGTATTTT.

J is TRBJ1-4 and V is TRBV4-2; 7 positions match TRBD1. The CDR3 totals 15 residues. Germline lookup yields CDR1 LGHNA and CDR2 YNFKEQ. Unmatched junction bases numbered 9, after V lost 4 bases and J lost 7 bases. The CDR3 coding sequence is TGTGCCAGCAGCCCCCGAGGCACAGGGGTTGAAAAACTGTTTTTT. Encoded protein: CASSPRGTGVEKLFF.

In this sample, this clonotype turned up many times. The rearrangement links TRBV5-5 to TRBJ1-2; possibly TRBD1 for D (5 bases). The CDR3 is 15 residues long. V lost 3 bases, J lost 4 bases, and 16 bases lay in between. Germline V gene data show CDR1 as SGHKS and CDR2 as YYEKEE (reference sequence). The CDR3 coding sequence is TGTGCCAGCAGCTCCCTCGAGGGGCTTACCTATGGCTACACCTTC. It translates to CASSSLEGLTYGYTF.

This clonotype was counted at least ten times. The chain's CDR3 is CASSPYRGGNYEQYF. Written as DNA, the CDR3 is TGTGCCAGCAGTCCCTATAGAGGGGGCAACTACGAGCAGTACTTC. The gene calls are TRBV28 and TRBJ2-7, with TRBD1 identical over 7 bases. This CDR3 spans 15 amino acids. The J segment lost 3 bases and the V segment lost 5 bases, leaving 10 bases of the junction unmatched. Germline V lookup: CDR1 MDHEN, CDR2 SYDVKM.

This clonotype was detected only a few times. V is TRBV5-6 and J is TRBJ1-3; D is ambiguous. Germline CDR1 reads SGHDT; CDR2 reads YYEEEE. The CDR3 runs to 13 residues. Trimming took 7 bases from V and 1 from J, leaving 9 bases between them. For the CDR3, the DNA is TGTGCCAGCGGTCCGAATTCTGGAAACACCATATATTTT. Translation gives CASGPNSGNTIYF.

This clonotype has a count of ten or more. The V and J genes are TRBV29-1 and TRBJ2-3; D is ambiguous. Germline CDR1 reads SQVTM; CDR2 reads ANQGSEA. Deletions cut 4 bases from V and 4 bases from J, with 6 bases between. CDR3 size: 11 residues. The CDR3 sequence: CSVVGSDTQYF. CDR3 in DNA: TGCAGCGTTGTAGGGTCAGATACGCAGTATTTT.

This clonotype was found many times. CDR3 protein: CASSEQGWNSYEQYF. CDR3 sequence (DNA): TGTGCCAGCAGTGAACAGGGTTGGAACTCCTACGAGCAGTACTTC. This chain uses TRBV6-1 with TRBJ2-7; D perhaps matches TRBD1 (5 bases). CDR3 size: 15 residues. V was cut by 2 bases and J by 0 bases, with 11 bases left in between. The V gene's germline CDR1 is MNHNS and CDR2 SASEGT.

This chain uses TRBV6-1 with TRBJ2-7; D is perhaps TRBD1 (5 bases). Trimming pared 10 bases from V and 0 bases from J, leaving 13 bases between. Germline V gives CDR1 MNHNS, CDR2 SASEGT. The CDR3 runs to 13 residues. CDR3 nucleotides: TGTGCCACAGGGATTATCGTCTCCTACGAGCAGTACTTC. Translating it yields CATGIIVSYEQYF.

This clonotype has ten or more counts. The chain employs TRBV20-1 and TRBJ1-1; TRBD1 is a possible D gene (5 bases). Germline values: CDR1 DFQATT, CDR2 SNEGSKA (reference sequence). The CDR3 length is 12 residues. The germline V and J ends were trimmed by 6 bases and 7 bases, with 15 bases remaining between them. CDR3 DNA sequence: TGCAGTGCAACCCGGGACGTACGTGAAGCTTTCTTT. Its protein is CSATRDVREAFF.

This clonotype turned up a few times. The chain uses TRBV27 and TRBJ1-5, with D possibly matching TRBD1 (5 bases). Trimming shortened V by 4 bases and J by 0 bases, and 10 bases separated the two germline ends. This CDR3 region has 15 residues. The germline V gene encodes CDR1 MNHEY and CDR2 SMNVEV (reference sequence). The CDR3 DNA is TGTGCCAGCAGTTATACAGGCAGTAGCAATCAGCCCCAGCATTTT. Its protein is CASSYTGSSNQPQHF.

The chain has TRBV29-1 and TRBJ2-7; 9 nucleotides align to TRBD2. The length of the CDR3 is 12 residues. The V segment lost 6 bases and the J segment 4 bases; nucleotides outside the gene matches: 4. The germline V gene encodes CDR1 SQVTM and CDR2 ANQGSEA. In DNA form, the CDR3 reads TGCAGCGTCTTAGCGGGAGTGTACGAGCAGTACTTC. Residues: CSVLAGVYEQYF.

This clonotype was observed many times. This rearrangement joins TRBV7-2 to TRBJ1-2, with 9 bases lining up with TRBD1. Germline V gives CDR1 SGHTA, CDR2 FQGNSA. The V gene end was trimmed by 5 bases and the J gene end by 4 bases; junction bases not matched to a gene: 8. CDR3 length: 15 residues. The CDR3 sequence: CASSHRTGEGYGYTF. CDR3 nucleotide sequence: TGTGCCAGCAGCCATCGGACAGGGGAGGGCTATGGCTACACCTTC.

This clonotype came up a few times. This rearrangement joins TRBV14 to TRBJ1-2; D unclear. V was pared by 1 base and J by 6 bases, with 18 bases between. Germline-derived CDR1 and CDR2 are SGHDN and FVKESK. The CDR3 contains 16 residues. This CDR3 reads CASSQGPSTLVDGYTF. The DNA of the CDR3 is TGTGCCAGCAGCCAAGGCCCTTCGACTCTGGTTGATGGCTACACCTTC.

In its sample, this clonotype was seen a few times. This chain joins TRBV5-8 and TRBJ2-2; possible D gene TRBD1, 6 bases. CDR3 length equals 16 residues. Trimming removed 0 bases at V and 1 base at J, with 10 bases between. The V gene's germline CDR1 is SGHTS and CDR2 YDEGEE. The DNA for the CDR3 is TGTGCCAGCAGCTTGGAGAAGGGGGAGAACACCGGGGAGCTGTTTTTT. It codes for CASSLEKGENTGELFF.

A few counts support this clonotype. The DNA for the CDR3 is TGTGCCAGCAGCGTACACGCAGGGACTAGCGGATACAATGAGCAGTTCTTC. It codes for CASSVHAGTSGYNEQFF. This rearrangement joins TRBV9 to TRBJ2-1; 11 nucleotides line up with TRBD2. Germline CDR1 is SGDLS and CDR2 is YYNGEE. CDR3 length: 17 residues. J gave up 4 bases and V 1 base, and 7 bases lay outside the gene matches.

The genes are TRBV6-1 and TRBJ2-5, with 7 bases fitting TRBD1. Germline V gene data show CDR1 as MNHNS and CDR2 as SASEGT. Trimming cost V 6 bases and J 1 base; bases outside gene matches: 8. CDR3 length: 15 residues. CDR3 bases: TGTGCCAGCAGACCCGGGACAGTTTTCCAAGAGACCCAGTACTTC. It specifies CASRPGTVFQETQYF.

In its sample, this clonotype was seen a few times. At one boundary the junction diverges from the germline segment, which might be a read error. The V gene is TRBV5-6, the J gene TRBJ2-4; TRBD2 matches at 11 bases. CDR3 size: 16 residues. Germline CDR1 and CDR2: SGHDT and YYEEEE. The CDR3 coding sequence is TGTGTCAGCAGCAAGACTAGCGGGGCTTCCAAAAACATTCAGTACTTC. This encodes CVSSKTSGASKNIQYF.

This clonotype occurred once. The chain employs TRBV6-9 and TRBJ2-2, with unresolved D. This CDR3 contains 16 residues. Germline values: CDR1 MNHGY, CDR2 SVAAGI. Trimming cost V 4 bases and J 2 bases, with 14 bases left between them. The CDR3 sequence: CASSSRDSINTGELFF. The CDR3 nucleotides are TGTGCCAGCAGTTCCCGAGATAGTATTAACACCGGGGAGCTGTTTTTT.

Ten or more counts support this clonotype. The gene calls are TRBV28 and TRBJ2-1; 12 bases agree with TRBD2. The CDR3 length is 20 residues. The J segment lost 5 bases and the V segment lost 3 bases, leaving 17 bases of the junction unmatched. Germline-derived CDR1 and CDR2 are MDHEN and SYDVKM. The CDR3 nucleotides read TGTGCCAGCAGTTTGTCCCTCGCCGAGACTAGCGGGAGAGGGGACAATGAGCAGTTCTTC. Residues: CASSLSLAETSGRGDNEQFF.

This clonotype was detected a few times. The chain has TRBV30 and TRBJ2-2; D is perhaps TRBD1 (5 bases). V lost 3 bases to trimming and J lost 7 bases, with 21 bases between them. The germline CDR1 and CDR2 sequences are GTSNPN and SVGIG (reference sequence). This CDR3 comprises 16 residues. The CDR3 nucleotides are TGTGCCTGGAGCGGGTATTGGGGCAGGGAAGGCGGGGAGCTGTTTTTT. This sequence encodes CAWSGYWGREGGELFF.

This clonotype was observed a few times. This chain connects TRBV19 to TRBJ2-1, with unresolved D. The V end lost 3 bases, the J end lost 7 bases, and 13 bases lay between the germline ends. There are 14 residues in the CDR3. Germline lookup yields CDR1 LNHDA and CDR2 SQIVND (reference sequence). CDR3 sequence: CASSIFLTRNEQFF. The CDR3 DNA is TGTGCCAGTAGTATTTTCTTAACCAGAAATGAGCAGTTCTTC.

This clonotype was seen a single time. The genes are TRBV6-4 and TRBJ1-1, with a possible D match to TRBD1 (6 bases). The V and J ends lost 6 bases and 1 base respectively, with 21 bases between them. CDR3 length: 17 amino acids. The germline V gene encodes CDR1 MRHNA and CDR2 SNTAGT. The CDR3 DNA reads as TGTGCCAGCAGCAGGGGTGGCGGGTCTTTTGGGAACACTGAAGCTTTCTTT. Translation gives CASSRGGGSFGNTEAFF.

This clonotype was counted many times. The chain is built from TRBV24-1 and TRBJ2-1, with D possibly called TRBD1 or TRBD2 (5 bases each). The CDR3 is made up of 17 amino acids. Germline values: CDR1 KGHDR, CDR2 SFDVKD. V was trimmed by 1 base and J by 4 bases, leaving 16 bases between them. The CDR3 nucleotides read TGTGCCACCAGTGATTTCCGGGGCGGCCCGGGGTACAATGAGCAGTTCTTC. It codes for CATSDFRGGPGYNEQFF.

To note about this clonotype: The junction does not match germline at one end; this may be a read error. The V call is TRBV4-3, the J call TRBJ2-1; 10 bases are a match to TRBD2. This CDR3 is 19 amino acids long. Germline CDR1 is LGHNA and CDR2 is YSLEER. The CDR3 is CANSQVGLAGVLVENEQFF. In DNA form, the CDR3 reads TGCGCCAACAGCCAAGTCGGGCTAGCGGGAGTTTTGGTAGAGAATGAGCAGTTCTTC.

This clonotype was seen a handful of times. This chain uses TRBV9 with TRBJ1-3; D is unresolved. Germline-derived CDR1 and CDR2 are SGDLS and YYNGEE. The V end lost 0 bases, the J end lost 4 bases, and 8 bases lay between the germline ends. This CDR3 region has 14 residues. CDR3 in DNA: TGTGCCAGCAGCGTAGCTAAACAGGGAAACACCATATATTTT. Translated: CASSVAKQGNTIYF.

This clonotype came up a few times. The chain is built from TRBV2 and TRBJ2-3, with TRBD2 matching over 13 bases. The trim removed 8 bases at V and 4 bases at J, leaving 12 bases unmatched. CDR1 is SNHLY and CDR2 is FYNNEI in the germline V gene. CDR3 length equals 17 residues. In nucleotides, the CDR3 is TGTGCCAGCGACCCTGGGGGGACTAGCGGGACTCCAGATACGCAGTATTTT. It yields the protein CASDPGGTSGTPDTQYF. Complete variable domain (other parts from reference TRBV2 and TRBJ2-3): EPEVTQTPSHQVTQMGQEVILRCVPISNHLYFYWYRQILGQKVEFLVSFYNNEISEKSEIFDDQFSVERPDGSNFTLKIRSTKLEDSAMYFCASDPGGTSGTPDTQYFGPGTRLTVL.

The V gene is TRBV2, the J gene TRBJ2-5; 8 bases map to TRBD2. The V and J ends lost 3 bases and 4 bases, in that order; junction bases with no gene match: 7. Germline V gives CDR1 SNHLY, CDR2 FYNNEI. The CDR3 is 15 amino acids. CDR3 DNA: TGTGCCAGCAGTGATTTAGCGGGATGGGGAGAGACCCAGTACTTC. Its protein product is CASSDLAGWGETQYF.

In this sample, this clonotype turned up many times. The J gene is TRBJ2-3, the V gene TRBV2; 9 bases fit TRBD1. CDR3 size: 15 residues. Per germline, CDR1 SNHLY and CDR2 FYNNEI. Trimming at V came to 6 bases and at J to 2 bases, leaving 6 bases not matched to a gene. Here the CDR3 reads CASREQGAPTDTQYF. In nucleotides, the CDR3 is TGTGCCAGCAGGGAACAGGGGGCGCCCACAGATACGCAGTATTTT.

This clonotype was observed many times. The V gene is TRBV7-2, the J gene TRBJ2-5, with TRBD2 matching 9 bases. Losses at the gene ends were 2 bases for V and 3 bases for J; bases not matched to a gene: 13. The germline gives CDR1 SGHTA, CDR2 FQGNSA. The CDR3 sequence is 18 residues long. The CDR3 DNA is TGTGCCAGCAGCTTATCGGCCGCGGGGGGGCCGGCGGAAGAGACCCAGTACTTC. This codes for CASSLSAAGGPAEETQYF.